This T cell receptor (beta chain) was sequenced in a study of T cell changes during pregnancy in multiple sclerosis. The CDR3 consists of 15 residues. Between the trimmed V and J ends, which lost 1 base and 4 bases, there was a span of 13 bases. Germline V gives CDR1 SGHVS, CDR2 FNYEAQ. The data were produced by immunoSEQ multiplex PCR, yet TCRdb's version contains in-frame clones alone and is incomplete. The sample has 58,000 or so clones, less than 95% seen once; the top ten hold 2.2%. The material sequenced was peripheral blood, taken in the first trimester of pregnancy. The receptor comes from a female donor in good health, enrolled as a control in a pregnancy study. The V call is TRBV7-6, the J call TRBJ2-5; TRBD2 is a possible D gene (5 bases). CDR3 loop: CASSLVSGGRETQYF. In DNA form, the CDR3 reads TGTGCCAGCAGCTTAGTTTCAGGCGGGCGAGAGACCCAGTACTTC.